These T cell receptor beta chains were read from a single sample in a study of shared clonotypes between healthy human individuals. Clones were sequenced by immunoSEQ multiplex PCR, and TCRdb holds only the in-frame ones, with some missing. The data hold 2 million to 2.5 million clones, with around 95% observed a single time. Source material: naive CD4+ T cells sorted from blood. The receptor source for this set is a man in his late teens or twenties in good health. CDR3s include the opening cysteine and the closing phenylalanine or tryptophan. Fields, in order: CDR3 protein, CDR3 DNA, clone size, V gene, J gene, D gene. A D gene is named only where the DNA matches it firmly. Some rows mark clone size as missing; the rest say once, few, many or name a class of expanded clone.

cdr3_aa: CASSEGQNYGYTF
cdr3_nt: TGTGCCAGCAGTGAAGGGCAAAACTATGGCTACACCTTC
clone_size: -
v_call: TRBV2
j_call: TRBJ1-2
d_call: -

cdr3_aa: CASSQEAGLNTEAFF
cdr3_nt: TGCGCCAGCAGTCAGGAAGCAGGGCTGAACACTGAAGCTTTCTTT
clone_size: -
v_call: TRBV4-1
j_call: TRBJ1-1
d_call: -

cdr3_aa: CASSLAVGSTDTQYF
cdr3_nt: TGTGCTAGCAGCTTAGCGGTAGGGAGCACAGATACGCAGTATTTT
clone_size: -
v_call: TRBV7-7
j_call: TRBJ2-3
d_call: -

cdr3_aa: CASSDFSGGSLFF
cdr3_nt: TGCGCCAGCAGTGATTTCTCGGGAGGGTCCCTGTTCTTC
clone_size: -
v_call: TRBV10-2
j_call: TRBJ2-1
d_call: TRBD2

cdr3_aa: CASSSPVEQYF
cdr3_nt: TGTGCCAGCAGCTCCCCAGTCGAGCAGTACTTC
clone_size: once
v_call: TRBV11-2
j_call: TRBJ2-7
d_call: -

cdr3_aa: CASSLGTSWWGYTF
cdr3_nt: TGCGCCAGCAGCTTGGGGACCAGCTGGTGGGGCTACACCTTC
clone_size: -
v_call: TRBV5-1
j_call: TRBJ1-2
d_call: -

cdr3_aa: CATSRSQVMPQHF
cdr3_nt: TGTGCCACCAGCAGATCACAGGTGATGCCCCAGCATTTT
clone_size: -
v_call: TRBV15
j_call: TRBJ1-5
d_call: -

cdr3_aa: CASSFSSRGSYEQYF
cdr3_nt: TGTGCCAGCAGCTTTAGTTCGCGGGGGAGCTACGAGCAGTACTTC
clone_size: -
v_call: TRBV5-4
j_call: TRBJ2-7
d_call: TRBD2

cdr3_aa: CASSLDPGQGNEQFF
cdr3_nt: TGCGCCAGCAGCTTGGATCCGGGTCAAGGGAATGAGCAGTTCTTC
clone_size: -
v_call: TRBV5-1
j_call: TRBJ2-1
d_call: -

cdr3_aa: CASSLLRNYEQYF
cdr3_nt: TGTGCCAGCAGCTTGCTCAGGAACTACGAGCAGTACTTC
clone_size: -
v_call: TRBV5-6
j_call: TRBJ2-7
d_call: -

cdr3_aa: CASRRGANSGNTIYF
cdr3_nt: TGTGCCAGCAGACGCGGGGCAAACTCTGGAAACACCATATATTTT
clone_size: -
v_call: TRBV6-5
j_call: TRBJ1-3
d_call: -

cdr3_aa: CASSVSVEETQYF
cdr3_nt: TGTGCCAGCAGCGTCAGTGTCGAGGAGACCCAGTACTTC
clone_size: -
v_call: TRBV9
j_call: TRBJ2-5
d_call: -

cdr3_aa: CSGTGPTGAMNTEAFF
cdr3_nt: TGCAGCGGCACGGGCCCGACTGGGGCCATGAACACTGAAGCTTTCTTT
clone_size: -
v_call: TRBV29-1
j_call: TRBJ1-1
d_call: -

cdr3_aa: CASSPLAIAGGQETQYF
cdr3_nt: TGTGCCAGCTCACCACTCGCCATAGCGGGAGGGCAAGAGACCCAGTACTTC
clone_size: -
v_call: TRBV18
j_call: TRBJ2-5
d_call: TRBD2

cdr3_aa: CASSPPGLPYEQYF
cdr3_nt: TGTGCCAGCTCACCTCCGGGACTCCCCTACGAGCAGTACTTC
clone_size: -
v_call: TRBV18
j_call: TRBJ2-7
d_call: -

cdr3_aa: CASRGGAGNSYEQYF
cdr3_nt: TGTGCCAGCAGGGGCGGGGCAGGGAACTCCTACGAGCAGTACTTC
clone_size: -
v_call: TRBV25-1
j_call: TRBJ2-7
d_call: -

cdr3_aa: CASSLEVGPYEQYF
cdr3_nt: TGTGCCAGCAGCTTAGAGGTAGGCCCCTACGAGCAGTACTTC
clone_size: -
v_call: TRBV7-2
j_call: TRBJ2-7
d_call: -

cdr3_aa: CASRVNTEAFF
cdr3_nt: TGTGCCAGCAGGGTTAACACTGAAGCTTTCTTT
clone_size: -
v_call: TRBV2
j_call: TRBJ1-1
d_call: -

cdr3_aa: CASSPLTGRRETQYF
cdr3_nt: TGTGCCAGCAGCCCTCTGACCGGGCGCCGGGAGACCCAGTACTTC
clone_size: -
v_call: TRBV11-2
j_call: TRBJ2-5
d_call: -